This T cell receptor beta chain was captured in a study of blood T cell repertoires in COVID-19. The wider study: Material from acute and convalescent COVID-19 was sourced from the United States, Italy and Spain. T cells, B-cell-depleted T cells, or PBMCs supplied cDNA or gDNA.

Authors' methods: Researchers report that nucleated cell counts were estimated from reference gene primer amplification. Produced via immunoSEQ multiplex PCR; TCRdb's table is partial and in-frame only. That table supplies the V and J calls and clone size; D and trimming were determined from the DNA. The repertoire holds around 250,000 clones, with 85% to 90% as singletons. CDR3 length: 14 amino acids. Trimming left V 4 bases short and J 11 bases short, with 20 bases between. CDR1 and CDR2 from the germline V gene are SGHNT and YYREEE (reference sequence). The sequencing input was peripheral blood. The source of this sequence is a woman in her 40s who had recovered from COVID-19. V is TRBV5-4 and J is TRBJ2-3; tentative D call: TRBD2 (6 bases). As DNA, the CDR3 is TGTGCCAGCAGCCCGGGCGGGATAGCGTATAAGCAGTATTTT. Amino acids: CASSPGGIAYKQYF.